This section outlines one TCR beta chain sequence together with its context. Its target is not known. The CDR3 consists of 13 residues. From germline, CDR1 is MNHNS and CDR2 SASEGT. V was pared by 6 bases and J by 4 bases, with 13 bases between. The source of the sample is a study of shared clonotypes between healthy human individuals. The study's findings and limits: As a rule, naive subsets had a larger estimated richness than memory subsets.

Researchers ran the assay at a deep level. The table came from immunoSEQ multiplex PCR; TCRdb's copy has only in-frame clones and leaves some out. The repertoire holds about 680,000 clones, with approximately 74% as singletons. The sample was memory CD4+ T cells sorted from blood. Subset in this sample: CD45RA-negative fraction. This receptor was identified in a woman in her 30s in good health. The rearrangement joins TRBV6-1 to TRBJ2-7; D assignment may be TRBD1 or TRBD2 (5 bases each). The CDR3 region is CASRSGTPYEQYF. The CDR3 region has the DNA TGTGCCAGCAGGTCCGGGACCCCTTACGAGCAGTACTTC.